The clone carrying this TCR beta chain was detected only once. As handled by the study authors: Reference gene primer amplification yielded estimated nucleated cell counts. Produced via immunoSEQ multiplex PCR; TCRdb's table is partial and in-frame only. The D gene and trimming were derived from the DNA, and the V and J assignments and clone size from that table. The table shows about 87,000 clones, with approximately 71% occurring only once. The sample is drawn from a study of blood T cell repertoires in COVID-19. Study context: Sites across the United States, Italy and Spain contributed samples from acute and convalescent COVID-19. T cells, B-cell-depleted T cells, or PBMCs provided the cDNA or gDNA that served as material.

The specimen was peripheral blood. This clonotype was sampled from a woman aged 45-65 years with acute or convalescent COVID-19.

The DNA of the CDR3 is TGTGCCATCAGGGCACAGGGTACAGATACGCAGTATTTT. Translating gives CAIRAQGTDTQYF. The chain combines TRBV10-3 with TRBJ2-3, with D possibly being TRBD1 (6 bases). This CDR3 contains 13 residues. V lost 6 bases and J 3 bases, leaving 10 bases between the germline ends. The germline CDR1 and CDR2 sequences are ENHRY and SYGVKD.